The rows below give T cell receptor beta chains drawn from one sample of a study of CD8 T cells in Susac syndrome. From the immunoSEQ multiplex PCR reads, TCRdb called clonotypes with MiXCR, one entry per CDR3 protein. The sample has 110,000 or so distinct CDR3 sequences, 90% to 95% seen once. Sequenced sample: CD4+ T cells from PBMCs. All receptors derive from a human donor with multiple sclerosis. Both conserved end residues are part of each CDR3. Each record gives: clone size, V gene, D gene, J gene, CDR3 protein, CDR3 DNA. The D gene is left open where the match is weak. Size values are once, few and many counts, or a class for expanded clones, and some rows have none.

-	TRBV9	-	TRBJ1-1	CASSVISMNTEAFF	TGTGCCAGCAGCGTAATCTCAATGAACACTGAAGCTTTCTTT
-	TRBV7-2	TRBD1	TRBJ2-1	CASRGQGSYNEQFF	TGTGCCAGCAGGGGACAGGGCTCCTACAATGAGCAGTTCTTC
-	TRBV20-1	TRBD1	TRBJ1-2	CSARTGGLSNYGYTF	TGCAGTGCCAGGACAGGGGGCTTATCGAACTATGGCTACACCTTC
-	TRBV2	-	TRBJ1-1	CASRLEPRTEAFF	TGTGCCAGCAGGCTCGAACCGAGGACTGAAGCTTTCTTT
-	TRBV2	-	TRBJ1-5	CASSTGRVQPQHF	TGTGCCAGCAGTACTGGACGTGTTCAGCCCCAGCATTTT
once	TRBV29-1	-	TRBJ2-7	CSVRMDRHYEQYF	TGCAGCGTTCGAATGGATCGCCACTACGAGCAGTACTTC
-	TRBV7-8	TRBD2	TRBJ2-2	CASSSKPGLAETNTGELFF	TGTGCCAGCAGCTCCAAACCGGGACTAGCGGAAACGAACACCGGGGAGCTGTTTTTT
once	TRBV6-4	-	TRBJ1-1	CASSGDIWDTEAFF	TGTGCCAGCAGTGGTGACATTTGGGACACTGAAGCTTTCTTT
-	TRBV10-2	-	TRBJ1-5	CASSDYRLYSNQPQHF	TGCGCCAGCAGTGATTACAGACTCTATAGCAATCAGCCCCAGCATTTT
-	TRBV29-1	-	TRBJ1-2	CSAEDGIGYTF	TGCAGCGCCGAAGACGGGATAGGCTACACCTTC
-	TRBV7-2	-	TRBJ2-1	CASSSRSRATYEQFF	TGTGCCAGCAGCTCCCGTTCCAGGGCGACTTATGAGCAGTTCTTC
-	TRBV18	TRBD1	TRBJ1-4	CASSPRGPAREKLFF	TGTGCCAGCTCACCTAGGGGGCCCGCGAGAGAAAAACTGTTTTTT
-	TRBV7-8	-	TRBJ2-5	CASSLDWWGREETQYF	TGTGCCAGCAGCTTAGATTGGTGGGGGCGGGAAGAGACCCAGTACTTC
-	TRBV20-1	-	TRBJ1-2	CSAREAQGTDYGYTF	TGCAGTGCTAGAGAGGCCCAGGGAACGGACTATGGCTACACCTTC
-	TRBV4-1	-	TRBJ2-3	CASSLIDLISTDTQYF	TGCGCCAGCAGCCTAATAGACCTCATTAGCACAGATACGCAGTATTTT
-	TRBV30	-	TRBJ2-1	CAWSGDYNEQFF	TGTGCCTGGAGCGGTGATTACAATGAGCAGTTCTTC
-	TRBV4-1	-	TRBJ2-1	CASSPTAGGPIINNEQFF	TGCGCCAGCAGCCCCACCGCCGGGGGGCCGATTATAAACAATGAGCAGTTCTTC
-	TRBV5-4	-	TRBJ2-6	CASSPRAAGSTSGANVLTF	TGTGCCAGCAGCCCCCGGGCGGCAGGATCAACCTCTGGGGCCAACGTCCTGACTTTC
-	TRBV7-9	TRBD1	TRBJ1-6	CASSPGQGGSPLHF	TGTGCCAGCAGCCCAGGACAGGGAGGTTCACCCCTCCACTTT
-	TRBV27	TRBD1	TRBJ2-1	CASGTSKGQYYNEQFF	TGTGCCAGCGGAACCTCAAAGGGACAGTACTACAATGAGCAGTTCTTC
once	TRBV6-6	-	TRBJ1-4	CASSYQEDLELFF	TGTGCCAGCAGTTACCAAGAGGACTTGGAACTGTTTTTT
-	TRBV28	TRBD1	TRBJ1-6	CASSDHRGPNSPLHF	TGTGCCAGCAGTGACCACAGGGGTCCCAATTCACCCCTCCACTTT
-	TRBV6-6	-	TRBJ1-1	CASSYGPRGTEAFF	TGTGCCAGCAGTTACGGACCTCGAGGGACTGAAGCTTTCTTT
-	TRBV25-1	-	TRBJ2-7	CASSEEDRYYEQYF	TGTGCCAGCAGTGAGGAGGACAGATACTACGAGCAGTACTTC
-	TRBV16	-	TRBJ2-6	CASSPSGSGANVLTF	TGTGCCAGCAGCCCCTCAGGCTCTGGGGCCAACGTCCTGACTTTC
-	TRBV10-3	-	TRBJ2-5	CAISDRGLETQYF	TGTGCCATCAGTGATCGGGGCTTAGAGACCCAGTACTTC
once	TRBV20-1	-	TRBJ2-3	CSAPGVRAPTDTQYF	TGCAGTGCTCCAGGGGTCCGCGCTCCCACAGATACGCAGTATTTT
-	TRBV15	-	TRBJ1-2	CATSRDGRDGVYGYTF	TGTGCCACCAGCAGAGATGGAAGGGATGGGGTGTATGGCTACACCTTC
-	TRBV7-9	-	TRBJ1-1	CASSLAYNTEAFF	TGTGCCAGCAGCTTAGCGTACAACACTGAAGCTTTCTTT
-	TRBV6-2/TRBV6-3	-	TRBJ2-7	CASTRTLPYEQYF	TGTGCCAGCACCCGGACCCTTCCCTACGAGCAGTACTTC
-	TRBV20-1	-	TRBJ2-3	CSAESRGRTDTQYF	TGCAGTGCCGAAAGTCGGGGACGCACAGATACGCAGTATTTT
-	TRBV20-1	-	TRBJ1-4	CSAYPRGLNEKLFF	TGCAGTGCCTACCCCCGGGGCCTTAATGAAAAACTGTTTTTT
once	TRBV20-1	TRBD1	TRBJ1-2	CSAGRGQGNYGYTF	TGCAGTGCTGGCCGAGGACAGGGGAACTATGGCTACACCTTC
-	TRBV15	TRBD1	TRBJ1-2	CATSRTGGEPRGGYTF	TGTGCCACCAGCCGAACAGGGGGCGAGCCGAGAGGTGGCTACACCTTC
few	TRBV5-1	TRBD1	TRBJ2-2	CASSLTGDTGELFF	TGCGCCAGCAGCTTGACAGGGGACACCGGGGAGCTGTTTTTT